Shown below are 27 T cell receptor beta chains from a single sample sequenced in a study of early T cells in non-severe SARS-CoV-2 infection. Using its own MiXCR run on the 5' RACE reads, TCRdb lists one record per CDR3 protein. The sample shows 70,000 to 95,000 distinct CDR3 sequences, about 14% of them seen only once. The specimen was whole blood. All receptors come from an adult who was a healthcare worker with PCR-confirmed SARS-CoV-2 infection or an uninfected control (not recorded which).

Points on this clonotype: The junction differs from germline at one of its ends, possibly a read error. V and J are TRBV4-1 and TRBJ2-7, with 9 bases that match TRBD1. Germline lookup yields CDR1 MGHRA and CDR2 YSYEKL. The CDR3 spans 15 residues. The CDR3 spells CASNQVRDRVSEQYF. The CDR3 DNA is TGCGCCAGCAACCAAGTCCGGGACAGGGTCTCCGAGCAGTACTTC.

The J gene is TRBJ2-5, the V gene TRBV6-2 or TRBV6-3; D is uncertain. The germline V and J ends were trimmed by 11 bases and 5 bases, with 15 bases remaining between them. The CDR3 extends over 12 amino acids. CDR1 is MNHEY and CDR2 is SVGEGT in the germline V gene. The CDR3 loop is CAFPGAEETQYF. The CDR3 coding sequence is TGTGCCTTTCCTGGCGCGGAGGAGACCCAGTACTTC.

This chain joins TRBV20-1 and TRBJ2-3, with 8 bases aligning to TRBD2. Losses at the gene ends were 5 bases for V and 4 bases for J; bases not matched to a gene: 8. The CDR3 is 14 residues long. Germline lookup yields CDR1 DFQATT and CDR2 SNEGSKA (reference sequence). The CDR3 reads CSASTGTRSDTQYF. Here the CDR3 DNA reads TGCAGTGCTTCCACCGGGACTAGGTCAGATACGCAGTATTTT.

This clonotype was seen a few times. The chain combines TRBV30 with TRBJ1-1; D is undetermined. The V end lost 2 bases, the J end lost 5 bases, and 6 bases lay between the germline ends. This CDR3 is 11 amino acids long. CDR1 is GTSNPN and CDR2 is SVGIG in the germline V gene (reference sequence). The CDR3 nucleotides read TGTGCCTGGAGTACGGTTACTGAAGCTTTCTTT. This translates into CAWSTVTEAFF.

This clonotype was picked up a small number of times. This chain links TRBV18 with TRBJ2-7, with 9 nucleotides matching TRBD1. Germline CDR1 reads KGHSH; CDR2 reads LQKENI. With V trimmed by 6 bases and J by 4 bases, 10 bases remained unmatched. The CDR3 contains 15 residues. The CDR3, as DNA: TGTGCCAGCTCTCCGCGCCGGGACAGGGAATACGAGCAGTACTTC. It translates to CASSPRRDREYEQYF.

The chain uses TRBV3-1 and TRBJ1-1; 9 bases fit TRBD1. The ends lost 6 bases at V and 3 bases at J; junction bases unmatched: 8. The CDR3 is made up of 15 amino acids. Per the germline V gene, CDR1 is LGHDT and CDR2 is YNNKEL (reference sequence). The CDR3 DNA is TGTGCCAGCAGTTTTACCGGGACAGGGTACACTGAAGCTTTCTTT. Translation: CASSFTGTGYTEAFF.

The V call is TRBV2, the J call TRBJ2-4; 7 nucleotides line up with TRBD2. Trimming took 8 bases from V and 0 from J; bases not matched to a gene: 7. Germline CDR1 SNHLY, CDR2 FYNNEI. The CDR3 extends over 15 amino acids. The CDR3 DNA follows: TGTGCCAGCGGGGAGGGTCATCTAGCCAAAAACATTCAGTACTTC. Residues: CASGEGHLAKNIQYF.

The chain couples TRBV6-5 to TRBJ2-3, with D possibly matching TRBD2 (7 bases). The germline V and J ends were trimmed by 4 bases and 3 bases, with 14 bases remaining between them. The CDR3 runs to 15 residues. CDR1 is MNHEY and CDR2 is SVGAGI in the germline V gene. CDR3 in DNA: TGTGCCAGCAGTTTCGGGCGGGGGCGGACAGATACGCAGTATTTT. It encodes CASSFGRGRTDTQYF.

The chain couples TRBV20-1 to TRBJ2-3; 7 nucleotides agree with TRBD2. Germline V lookup: CDR1 DFQATT, CDR2 SNEGSKA (reference sequence). After removal of 3 bases from V and 3 bases from J, the junction contained 9 bases not matched to a gene. The CDR3 has 15 residues. The CDR3 loop reads CSASPTSRVTDTQYF. CDR3 DNA sequence: TGCAGTGCTAGCCCGACTAGCCGGGTGACAGATACGCAGTATTTT.

This clonotype was observed many times. The rearrangement links TRBV10-1 to TRBJ2-1; maybe TRBD2 (7 bases). V was shortened by 0 bases and J by 9 bases, with 15 bases between the two germline ends. The germline CDR1 and CDR2 sequences are WNHNN and SYGVQD (reference sequence). The CDR3 spans 15 residues. CDR3: CASSESKGGGGEQFF. In nucleotides, the CDR3 is TGCGCCAGCAGTGAGTCGAAAGGGGGAGGGGGTGAGCAGTTCTTC.

This clonotype was detected a few times. The V gene is TRBV19, the J gene TRBJ2-1; tentative D call: TRBD2 (6 bases). This CDR3 is built from 13 residues. V gave up 4 bases and J gave up 10 bases, with 14 bases separating them. The V gene's germline CDR1 is LNHDA and CDR2 SQIVND (reference sequence). The CDR3 nucleotides read TGTGCCAGTAGTACCGGGGACTCCGGCGAGCAGTTCTTC. Translation gives CASSTGDSGEQFF.

This clonotype has a handful of counts. This rearrangement joins TRBV7-9 to TRBJ2-1; 10 nucleotides align to TRBD2. The germline gives CDR1 SEHNR, CDR2 FQNEAQ (reference sequence). The CDR3 is made up of 14 amino acids. V dropped 3 bases and J dropped 9; count of bases not matched to a gene: 5. The CDR3 spells CASSFSGGFGEQFF. CDR3 in DNA: TGTGCCAGCAGCTTTAGCGGGGGGTTCGGTGAGCAGTTCTTC. Together with reference TRBV7-9 and TRBJ2-1, the CDR3 gives the full variable domain: DTGVSQNPRHKITKRGQNVTFRCDPISEHNRLYWYRQTLGQGPEFLTYFQNEAQLEKSRLLSDRFSAERPKGSFSTLEIQRTEQGDSAMYLCASSFSGGFGEQFFGPGTRLTVL.

V gene TRBV28 combines with J gene TRBJ1-1, with D unclear. The CDR3 loop spans 10 amino acids. V lost 8 bases, J lost 4 bases, and 5 bases lay in between. Germline V gives CDR1 MDHEN, CDR2 SYDVKM. This CDR3 is CASGPTEAFF. CDR3 sequence (DNA): TGTGCCAGCGGACCCACTGAAGCTTTCTTT.

This clonotype showed up just a few times. The chain's CDR3 is CASSLRRGQGNQPQHF. As DNA, the CDR3 is TGTGCCAGCAGTTTACGCCGGGGACAGGGGAATCAGCCCCAGCATTTT. The chain couples TRBV28 to TRBJ1-5; 10 bases align to TRBD1. CDR3 length equals 16 residues. After removal of 2 bases from V and 4 bases from J, the junction contained 5 bases not matched to a gene. Per the germline V gene, CDR1 is MDHEN and CDR2 is SYDVKM.

This clonotype was counted at least ten times. The V gene is TRBV6-2 or TRBV6-3, the J gene TRBJ2-3; D ambiguous. There are 12 residues in the CDR3. With 2 bases removed from V and 4 bases from J, the gap between germline ends came to 4 bases. CDR1 MNHEY and CDR2 SVGEGT come from the germline V gene. In nucleotides, the CDR3 is TGTGCCAGCAGTTACGGGCCAGATACGCAGTATTTT. It translates to CASSYGPDTQYF.

The chain has TRBV10-3 and TRBJ2-5; D may correspond to TRBD1 or TRBD2 (6 bases each). The CDR3 extends over 14 amino acids. Germline CDR1 ENHRY, CDR2 SYGVKD. Trimming removed 5 bases at V and 6 bases at J, with 16 bases between. The CDR3 sequence is CAISPNGGLQTQYF. For the CDR3, the DNA is TGTGCCATCAGTCCGAATGGGGGGCTGCAGACCCAGTACTTC.

V is TRBV6-1 and J is TRBJ1-5; D might be TRBD1 (6 bases). V was cut by 6 bases and J by 3 bases, with 18 bases left in between. Germline V lookup: CDR1 MNHNS, CDR2 SASEGT. This CDR3 has 16 residues. CDR3 sequence: CASRGQTFYYNQPQHF. The DNA of the CDR3 is TGTGCCAGCAGAGGACAGACTTTTTACTACAATCAGCCCCAGCATTTT.

This clonotype was recorded only once. The J gene is TRBJ1-5, the V gene TRBV3-1; D remains unclear. This CDR3 spans 13 amino acids. CDR1 LGHDT and CDR2 YNNKEL come from the germline V gene (reference sequence). Trimming left V 0 bases short and J 7 bases short, with 7 bases between. As DNA, the CDR3 is TGTGCCAGCAGCCAAGACCTTACGCAGCCCCAGCATTTT. Translation gives CASSQDLTQPQHF.

This clonotype was seen many times. The J gene is TRBJ1-1, the V gene TRBV29-1; TRBD1 agrees at 9 bases. Germline CDR1 and CDR2: SQVTM and ANQGSEA. CDR3 length: 12 residues. The junction had 2 bases not matched to a gene; V was cut back by 4 bases and J by 5 bases. CDR3 sequence: CSVGTGETEAFF. The CDR3 nucleotides are TGCAGCGTTGGGACAGGGGAGACTGAAGCTTTCTTT.

The V gene is TRBV29-1, the J gene TRBJ1-2; a weak D match, TRBD1 (6 bases). Germline V gene lookup returns CDR1 SQVTM and CDR2 ANQGSEA. This CDR3 contains 12 residues. V was trimmed by 6 bases and J by 6 bases, leaving 14 bases between them. CDR3 in amino acids: CSVQKGGDGYTF. DNA of the CDR3: TGCAGCGTCCAAAAGGGGGGCGATGGCTACACCTTC.

This clonotype was observed a handful of times. CDR3 in amino acids: CASSYLDGGTLHF. The CDR3 DNA is TGTGCCAGCAGTTACCTCGACGGGGGGACCCTCCACTTT. The V and J genes are TRBV6-6 and TRBJ1-6; a weak D match, TRBD1 (5 bases). Trimming cost V 2 bases and J 14 bases, with 13 bases left between them. Germline V gene lookup returns CDR1 MNHNY and CDR2 SVGAGI (reference sequence). The CDR3 loop spans 13 amino acids.

In its sample, this clonotype was seen a few times. The chain recombines TRBV6-6 with TRBJ1-1, with D possibly matching TRBD1 (5 bases). V gave up 6 bases and J gave up 2 bases, with 19 bases separating them. The CDR3 loop spans 16 amino acids. Germline CDR1 is MNHNY and CDR2 is SVGAGI (reference sequence). The CDR3 nucleotides read TGTGCCAGCAGCCACGGTATAGGGACGGAAAACACTGAAGCTTTCTTT. It yields the protein CASSHGIGTENTEAFF.

Only a few counts were recorded for this clonotype. The CDR3 DNA is TGTGCCAGCAGCTTTGATCATCCGGTTCGGGATACGCAGTATTTT. Translation: CASSFDHPVRDTQYF. The chain links TRBV7-6 to TRBJ2-3; D gene unclear. Trimming removed 3 bases at V and 6 bases at J, with 16 bases between. From germline, CDR1 is SGHVS and CDR2 FNYEAQ. The length of the CDR3 is 15 residues.

The chain couples TRBV5-1 to TRBJ1-2; D remains ambiguous. Per germline, CDR1 SGHRS and CDR2 YFSETQ. This CDR3 region has 15 residues. Deletions cut 2 bases from V and 6 bases from J, with 17 bases between. CDR3 residues: CASSLPTQAVNGYTF. CDR3 coding DNA: TGCGCCAGCAGCTTACCGACCCAGGCAGTCAATGGCTACACCTTC.

Comment on this clonotype: One end of the junction fails to match germline, which may point to a read error. The rearrangement uses TRBV11-2 and TRBJ1-4, with unresolved D. Germline CDR1 SGHAT, CDR2 FQNNGV. This CDR3 is 11 amino acids long. The CDR3 spells CASSLGTTPIF. As DNA, the CDR3 is TGTGCCAGCAGCTTAGGAACAACACCGATTTTT.

CDR3 sequence (DNA): TGCGCCAGCAGCCAAGATTCCGCCCGGGTGCACACTGAAGCTTTCTTT. Translation: CASSQDSARVHTEAFF. This chain joins TRBV4-1 and TRBJ1-1; D remains unclear. Trimming cost V 0 bases and J 3 bases, with 14 bases left between them. The CDR3 loop spans 16 amino acids. The germline V gene encodes CDR1 MGHRA and CDR2 YSYEKL.

This clonotype was recorded at least ten times. The chain links TRBV12-3 or TRBV12-4 to TRBJ2-3, with D unclear. CDR3 size: 14 residues. Trimming shortened V by 8 bases and J by 0 bases, and 12 bases separated the two germline ends. In nucleotides, the CDR3 is TGTGCCAGCTCCCACCGGTCTAGCACAGATACGCAGTATTTT. It specifies CASSHRSSTDTQYF.